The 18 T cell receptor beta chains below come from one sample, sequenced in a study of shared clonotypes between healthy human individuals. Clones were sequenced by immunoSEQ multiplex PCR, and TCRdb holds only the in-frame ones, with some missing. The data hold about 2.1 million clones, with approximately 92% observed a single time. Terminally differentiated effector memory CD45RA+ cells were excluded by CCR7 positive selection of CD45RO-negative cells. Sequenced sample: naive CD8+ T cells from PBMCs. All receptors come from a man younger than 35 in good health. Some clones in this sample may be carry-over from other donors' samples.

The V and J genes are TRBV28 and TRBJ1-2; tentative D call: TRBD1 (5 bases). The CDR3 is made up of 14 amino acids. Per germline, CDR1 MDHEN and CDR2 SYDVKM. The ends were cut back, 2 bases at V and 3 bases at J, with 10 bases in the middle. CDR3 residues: CASSLSGADYGYTF. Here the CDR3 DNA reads TGTGCCAGCAGTTTAAGTGGGGCGGACTATGGCTACACCTTC.

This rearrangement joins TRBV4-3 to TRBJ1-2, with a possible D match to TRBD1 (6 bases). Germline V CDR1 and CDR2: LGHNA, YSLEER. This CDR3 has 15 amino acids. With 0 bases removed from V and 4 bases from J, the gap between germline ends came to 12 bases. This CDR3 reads CASSQDDGGRYGYTF. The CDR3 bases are TGCGCCAGCAGCCAAGATGATGGGGGGCGCTATGGCTACACCTTC.

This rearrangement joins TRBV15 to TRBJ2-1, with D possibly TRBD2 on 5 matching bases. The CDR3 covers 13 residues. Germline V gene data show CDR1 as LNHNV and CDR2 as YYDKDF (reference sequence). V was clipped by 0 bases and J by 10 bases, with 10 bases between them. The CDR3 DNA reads TGTGCCACCAGCAGAGATCTCTCGGGGGAGCAGTTCTTC. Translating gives CATSRDLSGEQFF.

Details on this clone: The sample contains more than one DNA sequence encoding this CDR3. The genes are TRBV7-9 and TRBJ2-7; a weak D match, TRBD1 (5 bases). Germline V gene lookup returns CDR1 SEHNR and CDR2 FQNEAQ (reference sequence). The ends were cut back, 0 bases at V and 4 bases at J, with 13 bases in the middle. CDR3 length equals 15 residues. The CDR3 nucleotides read TGTGCCAGCAGCTTAGCTGGCAGGGCGTCGTACGAGCAGTACTTC. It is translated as CASSLAGRASYEQYF.

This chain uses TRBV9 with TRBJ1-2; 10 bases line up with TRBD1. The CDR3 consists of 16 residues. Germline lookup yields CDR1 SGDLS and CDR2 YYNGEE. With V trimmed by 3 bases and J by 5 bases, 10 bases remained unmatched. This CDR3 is CASSGNRDRGGYGYTF. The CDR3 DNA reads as TGTGCCAGCAGCGGGAACCGGGACAGGGGAGGATATGGCTACACCTTC. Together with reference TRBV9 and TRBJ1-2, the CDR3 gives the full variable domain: DSGVTQTPKHLITATGQRVTLRCSPRSGDLSVYWYQQSLDQGLQFLIQYYNGEERAKGNILERFSAQQFPDLHSELNLSSLELGDSALYFCASSGNRDRGGYGYTFGSGTRLTVV.

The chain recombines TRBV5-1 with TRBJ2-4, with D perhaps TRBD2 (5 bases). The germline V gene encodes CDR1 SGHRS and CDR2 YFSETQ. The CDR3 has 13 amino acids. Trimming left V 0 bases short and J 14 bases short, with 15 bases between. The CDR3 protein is CASSLVQDSDKYF. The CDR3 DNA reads TGCGCCAGCAGCTTGGTTCAGGACTCAGACAAGTACTTC. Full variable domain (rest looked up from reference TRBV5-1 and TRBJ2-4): KAGVTQTPRYLIKTRGQQVTLSCSPISGHRSVSWYQQTPGQGLQFLFEYFSETQRNKGNFPGRFSGRQFSNSRSEMNVSTLELGDSALYLCASSLVQDSDKYFGAGTRLSVL.

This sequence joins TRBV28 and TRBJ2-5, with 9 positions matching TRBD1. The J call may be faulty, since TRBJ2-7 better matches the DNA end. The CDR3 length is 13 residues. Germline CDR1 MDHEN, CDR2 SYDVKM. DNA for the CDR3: TGTGCCAGCAAAAGGACAGGGGAGTACGAGCAGTACTTC. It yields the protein CASKRTGEYEQYF.

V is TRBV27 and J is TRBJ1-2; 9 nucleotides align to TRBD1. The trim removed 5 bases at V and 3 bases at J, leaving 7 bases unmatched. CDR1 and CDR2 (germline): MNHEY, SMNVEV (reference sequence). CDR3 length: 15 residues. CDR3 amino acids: CASSPSTGGYYGYTF. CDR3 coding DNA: TGTGCCAGCAGTCCGTCGACAGGGGGTTACTATGGCTACACCTTC.

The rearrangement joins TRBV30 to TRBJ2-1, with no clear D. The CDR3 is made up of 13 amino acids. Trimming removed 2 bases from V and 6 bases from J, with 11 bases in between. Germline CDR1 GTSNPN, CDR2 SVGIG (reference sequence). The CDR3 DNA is TGTGCCTGGAGTATAGGTCCCGCCAATGAGCAGTTCTTC. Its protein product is CAWSIGPANEQFF.

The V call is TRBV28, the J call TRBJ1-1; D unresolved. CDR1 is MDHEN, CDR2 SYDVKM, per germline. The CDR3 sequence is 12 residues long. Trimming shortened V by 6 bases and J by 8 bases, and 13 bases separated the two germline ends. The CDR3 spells CASSPRPEEAFF. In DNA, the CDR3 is TGTGCCAGCAGCCCAAGACCCGAGGAAGCTTTCTTT.

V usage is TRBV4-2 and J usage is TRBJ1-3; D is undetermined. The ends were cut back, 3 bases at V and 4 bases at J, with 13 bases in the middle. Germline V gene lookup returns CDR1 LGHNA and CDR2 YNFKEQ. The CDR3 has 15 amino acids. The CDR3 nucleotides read TGTGCCAGCAGCCAGACCCTTTTGGCCGGAAACACCATATATTTT. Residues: CASSQTLLAGNTIYF.

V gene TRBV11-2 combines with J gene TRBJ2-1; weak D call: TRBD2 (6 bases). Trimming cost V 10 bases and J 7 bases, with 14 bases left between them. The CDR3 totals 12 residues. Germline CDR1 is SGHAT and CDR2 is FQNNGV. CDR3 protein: CATGERGNEQFF. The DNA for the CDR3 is TGTGCCACGGGGGAACGGGGGAATGAGCAGTTCTTC.

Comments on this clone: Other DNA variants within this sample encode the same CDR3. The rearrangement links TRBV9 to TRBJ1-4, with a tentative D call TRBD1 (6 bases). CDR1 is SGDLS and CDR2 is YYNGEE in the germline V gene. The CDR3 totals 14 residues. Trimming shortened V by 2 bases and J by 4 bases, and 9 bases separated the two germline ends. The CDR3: CASSVGQSNEKLFF. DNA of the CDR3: TGTGCCAGCAGCGTCGGACAGAGTAATGAAAAACTGTTTTTT.

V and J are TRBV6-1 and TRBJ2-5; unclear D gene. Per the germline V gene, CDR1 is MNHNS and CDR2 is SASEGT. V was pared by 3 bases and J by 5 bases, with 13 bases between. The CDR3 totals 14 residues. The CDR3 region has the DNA TGTGCCAGCAGTGAGGTGACGCCGGATGAGACCCAGTACTTC. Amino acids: CASSEVTPDETQYF.

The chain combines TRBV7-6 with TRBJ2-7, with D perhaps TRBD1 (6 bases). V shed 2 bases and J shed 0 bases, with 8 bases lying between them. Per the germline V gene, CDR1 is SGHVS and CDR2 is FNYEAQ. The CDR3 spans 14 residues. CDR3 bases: TGTGCCAGCAGCTTATCAGGGGCCTCCTACGAGCAGTACTTC. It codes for CASSLSGASYEQYF.

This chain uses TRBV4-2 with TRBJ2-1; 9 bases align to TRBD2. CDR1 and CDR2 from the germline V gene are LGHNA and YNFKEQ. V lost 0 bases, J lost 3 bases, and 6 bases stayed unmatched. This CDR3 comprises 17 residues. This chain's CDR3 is CASSQDPSSGVYNEQFF. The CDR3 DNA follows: TGTGCCAGCAGCCAAGACCCTTCTAGCGGGGTCTACAATGAGCAGTTCTTC.

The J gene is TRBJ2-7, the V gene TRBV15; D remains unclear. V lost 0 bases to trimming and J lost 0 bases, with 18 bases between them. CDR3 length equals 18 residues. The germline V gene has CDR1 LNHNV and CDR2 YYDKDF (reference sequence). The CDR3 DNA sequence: TGTGCCACCAGCAGAGATTGGCCCGCGACTGAGAGCTCCTACGAGCAGTACTTC. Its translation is CATSRDWPATESSYEQYF.

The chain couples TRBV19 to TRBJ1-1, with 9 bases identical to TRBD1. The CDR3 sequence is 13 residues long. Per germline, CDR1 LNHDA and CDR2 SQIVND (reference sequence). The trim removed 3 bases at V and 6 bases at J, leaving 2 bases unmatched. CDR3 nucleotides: TGTGCCAGTAGTATGGGACAGGGTCCTGAAGCTTTCTTT. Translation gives CASSMGQGPEAFF.